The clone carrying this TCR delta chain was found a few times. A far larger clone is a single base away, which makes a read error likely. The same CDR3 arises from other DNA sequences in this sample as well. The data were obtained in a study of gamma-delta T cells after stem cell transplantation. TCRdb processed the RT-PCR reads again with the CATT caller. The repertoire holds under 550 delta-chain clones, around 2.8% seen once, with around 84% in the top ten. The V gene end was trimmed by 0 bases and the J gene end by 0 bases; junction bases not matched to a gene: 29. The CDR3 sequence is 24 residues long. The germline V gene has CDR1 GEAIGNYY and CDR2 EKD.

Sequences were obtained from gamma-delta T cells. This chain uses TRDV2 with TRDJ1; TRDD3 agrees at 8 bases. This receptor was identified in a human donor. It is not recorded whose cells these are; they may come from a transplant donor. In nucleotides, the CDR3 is TGTGCCTGTGACACCGTCGGCGGTCTGGGTACTGTGTCGTCTGGGGGACCGTACACCGATAAACTCATCTTT. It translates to CACDTVGGLGTVSSGGPYTDKLIF.